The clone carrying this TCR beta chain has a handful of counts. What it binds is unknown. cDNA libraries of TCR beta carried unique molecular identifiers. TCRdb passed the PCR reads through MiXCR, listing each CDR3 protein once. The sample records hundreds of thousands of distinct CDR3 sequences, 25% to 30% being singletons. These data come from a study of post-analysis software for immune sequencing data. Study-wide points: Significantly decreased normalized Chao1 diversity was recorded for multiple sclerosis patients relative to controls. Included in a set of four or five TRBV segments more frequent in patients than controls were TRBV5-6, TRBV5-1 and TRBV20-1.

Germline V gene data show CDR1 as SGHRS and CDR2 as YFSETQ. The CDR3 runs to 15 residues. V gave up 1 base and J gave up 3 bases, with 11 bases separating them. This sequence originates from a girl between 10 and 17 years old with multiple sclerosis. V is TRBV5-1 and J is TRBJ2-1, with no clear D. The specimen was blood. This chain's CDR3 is CASSLSLVSYNEQFF. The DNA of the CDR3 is TGCGCCAGCAGCTTGAGTTTGGTAAGCTACAATGAGCAGTTCTTC.